This T cell receptor beta chain was identified during a study of shared clonotypes between healthy human individuals. Background on the study: Every donor yielded three CD4 naive, three CD4 memory, two CD8 naive and one CD8 memory plate. Study-wide findings and caveats: The study generally estimated greater richness for naive than memory subsets. In a handful of donors, around 4.8% of naive CD4 clonotypes appeared in common. Non-shared clonotypes had lower generation probabilities than those shared by all four donors.

CDR3 size: 16 residues. Germline CDR1 MDHEN, CDR2 SYDVKM. V was shortened by 5 bases and J by 1 base, with 15 bases between the two germline ends. The repertoire was sequenced with immunoSEQ multiplex PCR; TCRdb's copy has only in-frame clones and lacks some. This table holds about 730,000 clones, over 60% found once. In the case of this clone: The antigen remains undetermined.

This sequence joins TRBV28 and TRBJ1-3; tentatively, D is TRBD1 (5 bases). The sequenced sample was memory CD4+ T cells sorted from blood. Subset described: CD45RA-negative fraction. This receptor was identified in a woman aged 25 to 39 in good health. CDR3 nucleotide sequence: TGTGCCAGCAGTCCCCGACAGCCTATTTCTGGAAACACCATATATTTT. Its translation: CASSPRQPISGNTIYF.